This T cell receptor (beta chain) is drawn from a study of cytomegalovirus exposure and HLA in healthy donors. It was with 60 Vbeta and 13 Jbeta primers that the PCR ran. The table came from immunoSEQ multiplex PCR; TCRdb's copy has only in-frame clones and leaves some out. The sample lists roughly 70,000 clones, roughly four fifths occurring once. The sample was PBMCs. The receptor comes from a man in his late teens or twenties in good health and CMV-seronegative.

The chain's CDR3 is CASSRRLDRGPPGYTF. CDR3 nucleotides: TGTGCCAGCAGCCGACGCCTGGACAGGGGGCCTCCTGGCTACACCTTC. This chain uses TRBV28 with TRBJ1-2; 11 bases line up with TRBD1. With 6 bases clipped from V and 7 bases from J, the junction kept 13 bases outside the gene matches. CDR1 and CDR2 (germline): MDHEN, SYDVKM. The CDR3 has 16 residues.